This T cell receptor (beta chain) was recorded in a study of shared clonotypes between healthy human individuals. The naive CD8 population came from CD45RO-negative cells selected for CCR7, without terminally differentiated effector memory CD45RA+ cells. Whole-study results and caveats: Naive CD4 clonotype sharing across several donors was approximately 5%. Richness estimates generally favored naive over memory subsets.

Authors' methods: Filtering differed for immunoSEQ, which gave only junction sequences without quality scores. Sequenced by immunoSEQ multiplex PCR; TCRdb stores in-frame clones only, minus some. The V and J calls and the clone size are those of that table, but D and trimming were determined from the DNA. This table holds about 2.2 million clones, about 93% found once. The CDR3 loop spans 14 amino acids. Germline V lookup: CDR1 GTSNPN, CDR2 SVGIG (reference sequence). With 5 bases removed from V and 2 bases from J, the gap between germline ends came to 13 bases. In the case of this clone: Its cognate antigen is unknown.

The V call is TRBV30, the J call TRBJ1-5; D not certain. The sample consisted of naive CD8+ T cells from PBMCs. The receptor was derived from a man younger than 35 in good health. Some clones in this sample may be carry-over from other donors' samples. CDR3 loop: CAWAELGGNQPQHF. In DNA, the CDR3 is TGTGCCTGGGCGGAACTAGGAGGCAATCAGCCCCAGCATTTT.